The rows below give T cell receptor beta chains drawn from one sample of a study of cytomegalovirus exposure and HLA in healthy donors. Method: immunoSEQ multiplex PCR; TCRdb's copy keeps in-frame clones and lacks some. The sample comprises some 150,000 clones, around nine tenths of which are singletons, and roughly 1.5% rests with the top ten. The material sequenced was PBMCs. Source of these receptors: a woman aged 30 to 39 in good health and CMV-seronegative. CDR3s include the opening cysteine and the closing phenylalanine or tryptophan. D genes are given only for firm matches. The listing skips clone size in some rows; elsewhere it reads once, few, many or a size class.

v_gene: TRBV7-7; abundance: .; len: 13; j_gene: TRBJ1-1; d_gene: .; CDR3aa: CASSFSADTEAFF; CDR3nt: TGTGCCAGCAGCTTTAGCGCAGACACTGAAGCTTTCTTT
v_gene: TRBV7-9; abundance: .; len: 14; j_gene: TRBJ1-2; d_gene: TRBD1; CDR3aa: CASSLGGGGYGYTF; CDR3nt: TGTGCCAGCAGCTTAGGAGGGGGCGGCTATGGCTACACCTTC
v_gene: TRBV27; abundance: .; len: 18; j_gene: TRBJ2-2; d_gene: TRBD2; CDR3aa: CASSSTSGGAGNTGELFF; CDR3nt: TGTGCCAGCAGTTCGACTAGCGGGGGGGCCGGTAACACCGGGGAGCTGTTTTTT
v_gene: TRBV5-1; abundance: .; len: 16; j_gene: TRBJ2-3; d_gene: .; CDR3aa: CASSPRRWGEADTQYF; CDR3nt: TGCGCCAGCAGCCCCCGGAGGTGGGGTGAGGCAGATACGCAGTATTTT
v_gene: TRBV5-1; abundance: few; len: 14; j_gene: TRBJ2-7; d_gene: TRBD1; CDR3aa: CASSTGTGGAEQYF; CDR3nt: TGCGCCAGCAGCACCGGGACAGGGGGCGCCGAGCAGTACTTC
v_gene: TRBV4-3; abundance: .; len: 16; j_gene: TRBJ2-7; d_gene: TRBD1; CDR3aa: CASSHSSTGGPYEQYF; CDR3nt: TGCGCCAGCAGCCACTCATCCACAGGGGGCCCCTACGAGCAGTACTTC
v_gene: TRBV11-2; abundance: .; len: 15; j_gene: TRBJ2-7; d_gene: .; CDR3aa: CASSPPGGVFYEQYF; CDR3nt: TGTGCCAGCAGCCCCCCCGGCGGGGTCTTCTACGAGCAGTACTTC
v_gene: TRBV11-2; abundance: .; len: 14; j_gene: TRBJ2-7; d_gene: TRBD2; CDR3aa: CASSKKRGVFEQYF; CDR3nt: TGTGCCAGCAGCAAAAAGCGGGGGGTGTTTGAGCAGTACTTC
v_gene: TRBV27; abundance: once; len: 13; j_gene: TRBJ1-1; d_gene: .; CDR3aa: CASRTDSLEAAFF; CDR3nt: TGTGCCAGCAGAACGGACAGTCTTGAGGCAGCTTTCTTT
v_gene: TRBV5-6; abundance: once; len: 16; j_gene: TRBJ2-1; d_gene: TRBD1; CDR3aa: CASSLAGDRYYNEQFF; CDR3nt: TGTGCCAGCAGCTTGGCCGGGGACAGATATTACAATGAGCAGTTCTTC
v_gene: TRBV2; abundance: few; len: 13; j_gene: TRBJ1-2; d_gene: TRBD1; CDR3aa: CARGTAPDYGYTF; CDR3nt: TGTGCCAGGGGGACAGCTCCTGACTATGGCTACACCTTC
v_gene: TRBV7-6; abundance: .; len: 15; j_gene: TRBJ1-1; d_gene: TRBD1; CDR3aa: CASSDGQGLNTEAFF; CDR3nt: TGTGCCAGCAGCGATGGACAGGGGTTGAACACTGAAGCTTTCTTT
v_gene: TRBV18; abundance: few; len: 12; j_gene: TRBJ1-2; d_gene: TRBD1; CDR3aa: CASSGQGDGYTF; CDR3nt: TGTGCCAGCTCAGGACAGGGCGATGGCTACACCTTC
v_gene: TRBV9; abundance: .; len: 14; j_gene: TRBJ2-3; d_gene: TRBD1; CDR3aa: CASSTWDRSNTQYF; CDR3nt: TGTGCCAGCAGCACCTGGGACAGGTCAAATACGCAGTATTTT
v_gene: TRBV6-1; abundance: .; len: 12; j_gene: TRBJ2-1; d_gene: TRBD2; CDR3aa: CASAGGLGEQFF; CDR3nt: TGTGCCAGCGCGGGGGGCCTCGGTGAGCAGTTCTTC
v_gene: TRBV5-6; abundance: .; len: 16; j_gene: TRBJ1-6; d_gene: .; CDR3aa: CASSQPGSSYNSPLHF; CDR3nt: TGTGCCAGCAGTCAACCTGGGAGCTCCTATAATTCACCCCTCCACTTT
v_gene: TRBV5-1; abundance: .; len: 18; j_gene: TRBJ2-1; d_gene: TRBD2; CDR3aa: CASSLGGLAGGRGNEQFF; CDR3nt: TGCGCCAGCAGCTTGGGGGGACTAGCGGGGGGCCGGGGGAATGAGCAGTTCTTC
v_gene: TRBV12-5; abundance: .; len: 18; j_gene: TRBJ2-2; d_gene: TRBD1; CDR3aa: CASSGITRGPAGTGELFF; CDR3nt: TGTGCTAGTTCCGGAATCACTAGGGGGCCCGCTGGCACCGGGGAGCTGTTTTTT
v_gene: TRBV10-3; abundance: few; len: 15; j_gene: TRBJ2-1; d_gene: TRBD1; CDR3aa: CAIRRDRASYNEQFF; CDR3nt: TGTGCCATCAGGAGGGACAGGGCATCCTACAATGAGCAGTTCTTC
v_gene: TRBV19; abundance: .; len: 22; j_gene: TRBJ2-5; d_gene: .; CDR3aa: CASSTWRSQPGALSGQRETQYF; CDR3nt: TGTGCCAGTAGTACCTGGCGGTCCCAACCCGGGGCGTTGAGCGGGCAAAGAGAGACCCAGTACTTC
v_gene: TRBV14; abundance: .; len: 13; j_gene: TRBJ2-5; d_gene: .; CDR3aa: CASSGGVRETQYF; CDR3nt: TGTGCCAGCAGCGGAGGAGTCCGGGAGACCCAGTACTTC
v_gene: TRBV7-6; abundance: .; len: 12; j_gene: TRBJ2-6; d_gene: .; CDR3aa: CASSISENVLTF; CDR3nt: TGTGCCAGCAGCATCTCCGAGAACGTCCTGACTTTC